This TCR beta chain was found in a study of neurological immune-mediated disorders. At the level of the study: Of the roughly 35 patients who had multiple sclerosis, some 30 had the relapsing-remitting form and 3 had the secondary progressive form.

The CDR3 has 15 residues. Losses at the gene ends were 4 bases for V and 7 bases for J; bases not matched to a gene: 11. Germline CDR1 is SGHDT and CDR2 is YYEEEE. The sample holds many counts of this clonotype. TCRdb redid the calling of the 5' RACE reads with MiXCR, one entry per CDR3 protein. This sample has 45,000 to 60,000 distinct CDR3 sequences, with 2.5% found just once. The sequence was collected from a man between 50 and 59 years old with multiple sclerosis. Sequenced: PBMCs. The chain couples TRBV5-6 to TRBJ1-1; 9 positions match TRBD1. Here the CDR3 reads CASSETTGTGIEAFF. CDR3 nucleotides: TGTGCCAGCAGCGAAACTACCGGGACAGGGATTGAAGCTTTCTTT.